This TCR beta chain was sequenced for a study of T cells in Graves' hyperthyroidism and ophthalmopathy. With 6 bases removed from V and 2 bases from J, the gap between germline ends came to 20 bases. CDR1 and CDR2 (germline): MNHEY, SVGAGI. This CDR3 has 16 residues. At least ten counts were recorded for this clonotype. Its antigen remains unidentified. Diagnoses were established using clinical symptoms, serum thyroxine and TRAb, thyroid ultrasound and orbital computed tomography. Findings and caveats of the study: Appearing also in blood were most of the thyroid clonotypes expanded above 0.001. With a median lead of 6.5 months before onset, the model predicted ophthalmopathy.

Amplification of TCR beta CDR3 regions was performed using RNA transcripts as template. First-round RT-PCR targeting the TCR CDR3 was performed with the HTBI primer set. TCRdb used MiXCR to reprocess the multiplex PCR reads, holding one entry per CDR3 protein. The sample lists 50,000 to 55,000 distinct CDR3 sequences; 48% were seen once. The clonotype originates from a woman aged 50 to 60 with Graves' ophthalmopathy. The genes are TRBV6-5 and TRBJ2-7, with D maybe TRBD1 (5 bases). The sample was blood. As DNA, the CDR3 is TGTGCCAGCAGCCGCAGGGCAGGAGCAACCCCCTACGAGCAGTACTTC. Translating it yields CASSRRAGATPYEQYF.